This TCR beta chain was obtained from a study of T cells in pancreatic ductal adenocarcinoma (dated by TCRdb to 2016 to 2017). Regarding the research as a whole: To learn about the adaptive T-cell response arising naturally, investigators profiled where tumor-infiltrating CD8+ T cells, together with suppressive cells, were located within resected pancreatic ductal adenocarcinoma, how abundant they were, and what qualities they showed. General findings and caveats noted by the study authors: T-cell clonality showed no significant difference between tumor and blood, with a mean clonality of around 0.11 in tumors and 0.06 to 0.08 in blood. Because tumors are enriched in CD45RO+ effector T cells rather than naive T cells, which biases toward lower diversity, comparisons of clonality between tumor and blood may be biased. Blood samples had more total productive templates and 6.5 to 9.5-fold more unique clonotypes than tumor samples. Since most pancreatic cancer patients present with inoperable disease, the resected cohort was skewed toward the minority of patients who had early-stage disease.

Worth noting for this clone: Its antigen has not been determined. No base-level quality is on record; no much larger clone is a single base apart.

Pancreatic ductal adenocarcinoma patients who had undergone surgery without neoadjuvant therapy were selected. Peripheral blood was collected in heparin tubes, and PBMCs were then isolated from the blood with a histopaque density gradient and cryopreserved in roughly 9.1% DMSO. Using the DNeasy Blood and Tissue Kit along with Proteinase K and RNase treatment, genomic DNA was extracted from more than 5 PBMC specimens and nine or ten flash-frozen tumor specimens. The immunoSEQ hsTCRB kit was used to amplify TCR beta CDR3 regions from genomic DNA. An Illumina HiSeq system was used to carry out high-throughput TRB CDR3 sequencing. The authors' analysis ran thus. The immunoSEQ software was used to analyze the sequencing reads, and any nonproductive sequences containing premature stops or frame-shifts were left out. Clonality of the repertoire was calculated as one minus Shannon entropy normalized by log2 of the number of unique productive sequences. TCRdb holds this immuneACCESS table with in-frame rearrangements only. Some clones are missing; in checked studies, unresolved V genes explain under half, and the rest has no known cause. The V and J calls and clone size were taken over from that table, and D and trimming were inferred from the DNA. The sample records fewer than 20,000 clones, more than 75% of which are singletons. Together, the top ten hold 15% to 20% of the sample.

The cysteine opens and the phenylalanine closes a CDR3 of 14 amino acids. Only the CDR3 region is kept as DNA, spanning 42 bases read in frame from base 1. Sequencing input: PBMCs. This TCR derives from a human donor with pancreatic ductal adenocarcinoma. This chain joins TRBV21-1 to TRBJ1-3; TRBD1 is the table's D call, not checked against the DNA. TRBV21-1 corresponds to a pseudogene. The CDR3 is CASIPQGSGNTIYF. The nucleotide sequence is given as TGTGCCAGCATCCCCCAGGGCTCTGGAAACACCATATATTTT.